This paragraph covers one TCR beta chain sequence. This specimen belongs to a study of control samples from healthy donors and cancer patients. The ends were cut back, 1 base at V and 6 bases at J, with 10 bases in the middle. Germline loops: CDR1 SGHNT, CDR2 YYREEE (reference sequence). The CDR3 is made up of 13 amino acids. Using immunoSEQ multiplex PCR, the repertoire was profiled, and TCRdb retains in-frame clones only, with some absent. This sample has 150,000 to 200,000 clones, with around 88% found just once. Sequenced input: blood. The sequence derives from a woman between 25 and 40 years old in good health. The chain carries TRBV5-4 and TRBJ1-2; D gene unclear. The CDR3: CASSLRGSDGYTF. The DNA of the CDR3 is TGTGCCAGCAGCTTGAGAGGGAGCGATGGCTACACCTTC.